The rows below give T cell receptor beta chains drawn from one sample of a study of neoadjuvant nivolumab and ipilimumab in lung cancer. Assay: immunoSEQ multiplex PCR; the TCRdb copy retains only in-frame clones and omits some. The data hold around 24,000 clones, with approximately 78% observed a single time. The material was tumor tissue, obtained after neoadjuvant nivolumab, alone or with ipilimumab, at or shortly before surgery. These TCRs come from an adult with non-small cell lung cancer. CDR3s include the opening cysteine and the closing phenylalanine or tryptophan. A D gene is named only where the DNA matches it firmly. Clone size is stated in some rows and not others, as once, few, many or a class when expanded.

TRBV11-3,.,TRBJ2-7,.,TGTGCCAGCAGCTTAGGCGGCAGCTCCTACGAGCAGTACTTC,CASSLGGSSYEQYF
TRBV2,.,TRBJ2-1,.,TGTGCCAGACAACAGGGGAGCGGGAGTGATGAGCAGTTCTTC,CARQQGSGSDEQFF
TRBV6-5,.,TRBJ1-3,.,TGTGCCAGCAGCTTTGCGACGCGTGGAAACACCATATATTTT,CASSFATRGNTIYF
TRBV11-2,.,TRBJ2-1,.,TGTGCCAGCAGCTTAGGGACAGAAGAGAACAATGAGCAGTTCTTC,CASSLGTEENNEQFF
TRBV2,TRBD1,TRBJ2-5,.,TGTGCCAGGGGACAGGCTGACAGTGAGACCCAGTACTTC,CARGQADSETQYF
TRBV10-3,TRBD1,TRBJ2-5,.,TGTGCCATCAGTGAGGGGACAGGGCTGGAGACCCAGTACTTC,CAISEGTGLETQYF
TRBV29-1,TRBD2,TRBJ2-5,.,TGCAGCGTTGGGATGGGAGGGGAGACCCAGTACTTC,CSVGMGGETQYF
TRBV30,TRBD1,TRBJ1-4,.,TGTGCCTGGAGCGACAGGGGATTGGAGAAACTGTTTTTT,CAWSDRGLEKLFF
TRBV18,.,TRBJ2-2,few,TGTGCCAGCTCACCGGAGGGAGTAGGCACCGGGGAGCTGTTTTTT,CASSPEGVGTGELFF
TRBV14,.,TRBJ2-3,once,TGTGCCAGCAGCCCTCGGACACAACCCTATACGCAGTATTTT,CASSPRTQPYTQYF
TRBV15,TRBD1,TRBJ2-1,.,TGTGCCACCAGCAGAGAACTGACAGGGGCTGGGCAGTTCTTC,CATSRELTGAGQFF
TRBV7-9,.,TRBJ2-7,.,TGTGCCAGCTCCCCCGACTACGAGCAGTACTTC,CASSPDYEQYF
TRBV18,.,TRBJ1-3,.,TGTGCCAGCTCACCATGGGGAGGAAACACCATATATTTT,CASSPWGGNTIYF
TRBV10-2,TRBD2,TRBJ2-7,.,TGCGCCAGCAGCCCCGGACTAGCGGGAAAATTCGAGCAGTACTTC,CASSPGLAGKFEQYF
TRBV4-1,.,TRBJ2-7,.,TGCGCCAGCAGCCAAGAGGGGACGCGATCTCAACAGTACTTC,CASSQEGTRSQQYF
TRBV5-1,TRBD1,TRBJ2-1,.,TGCGCCAGCAGCTTGGTAGTGACAGGGGGCGATGAGCAGTTCTTC,CASSLVVTGGDEQFF
TRBV10-3,TRBD1,TRBJ2-7,.,TGTGCCATCAGTGAGGGGGACAGCATCCACGAGCAGTACTTC,CAISEGDSIHEQYF
TRBV5-4,TRBD1,TRBJ1-1,.,TGTGCCAGCAGCCGACAGGGAGCCACTGAAGCTTTCTTT,CASSRQGATEAFF
TRBV18,.,TRBJ1-1,.,TGTGCCAGCTCGTCGGGTGAAGCTTTCTTT,CASSSGEAFF
TRBV19,TRBD1,TRBJ1-2,.,TGTGCCAGTAATAAGGACAGGGCTGGGGGCTACACCTTC,CASNKDRAGGYTF
TRBV30,TRBD1,TRBJ2-7,.,TGTGCCTGGGGTGAGGGACAGGGCTACGAGCAGTACTTC,CAWGEGQGYEQYF
TRBV28,.,TRBJ1-2,few,TGTGCCAGCAGTCCCCTCGGGGGCTATGGCTACACCTTC,CASSPLGGYGYTF
TRBV11-3,TRBD1,TRBJ2-5,.,TGTGCCAGCAGTCCGGGACAGCAAGAGACCCAGTACTTC,CASSPGQQETQYF